Described below is a single TCR beta chain sequence and its context. The antigen is not known. The sample originates from a study of graft-versus-host responses after intestinal transplantation. As for the study in general: The transplants performed in recipients were multivisceral, liver-intestinal, or isolated intestinal. Whole-study findings and limits: Detection of GvH clones occurred in recipient marrow, and some had their first appearance in ileum or blood.

Trimming at V came to 3 bases and at J to 0 bases, leaving 8 bases not matched to a gene. The length of the CDR3 is 16 residues. Germline V gene sequence: CDR1 SGHDT, CDR2 YYEEEE. Profiling relied on immunoSEQ multiplex PCR, and the TCRdb table lists in-frame clones only, not all of them. The sample yields tens of thousands of clones, 70% to 90% seen once. The sample was unstimulated CD4+ T cells sorted from spleen or lymph node cells, taken before transplant. The rearrangement links TRBV5-6 to TRBJ1-1, with 7 bases matching TRBD1. This receptor was obtained from a human donor who was the organ donor for an intestinal transplant. In DNA, the CDR3 is TGTGCCAGCAGCTCCCGGGACAGACTACTGAACACTGAAGCTTTCTTT. Protein sequence: CASSSRDRLLNTEAFF.